This T cell receptor beta chain emerged from a study of blood T cell repertoires in COVID-19. Overall study context: T cells, B-cell-depleted T cells, or PBMCs supplied cDNA or gDNA.

The V and J ends lost 11 bases and 5 bases respectively, with 9 bases between them. The CDR3 extends over 10 amino acids. Germline CDR1 and CDR2: SNHLY and FYNNEI. Per the study methods: Counts of nucleated cells, estimated from reference gene primer amplification, were obtained. The assay was immunoSEQ multiplex PCR, and TCRdb's table has in-frame clones only and misses some. D and trimming come from the DNA, and the V and J calls and clone size come from that table. This sample has under 170,000 clones, with approximately 80% found just once. In its sample, this clone was seen once. Sequencing input: peripheral blood. The sequence was collected from a man between 65 and 79 years old with acute or convalescent COVID-19. The gene calls are TRBV2 and TRBJ2-5; D remains unclear. This chain's CDR3 is CALTPETQYF. CDR3 DNA sequence: TGTGCCCTCACACCGGAGACCCAGTACTTC.